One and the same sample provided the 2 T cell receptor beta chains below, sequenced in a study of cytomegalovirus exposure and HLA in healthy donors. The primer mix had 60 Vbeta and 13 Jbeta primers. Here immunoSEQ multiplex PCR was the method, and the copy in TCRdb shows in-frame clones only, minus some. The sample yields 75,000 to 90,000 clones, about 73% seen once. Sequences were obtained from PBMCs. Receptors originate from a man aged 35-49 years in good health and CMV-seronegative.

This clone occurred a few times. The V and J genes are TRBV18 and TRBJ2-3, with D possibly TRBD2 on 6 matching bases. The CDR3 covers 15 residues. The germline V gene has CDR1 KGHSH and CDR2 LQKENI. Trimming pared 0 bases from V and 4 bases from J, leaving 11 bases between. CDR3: CASSPPGGIPDTQYF. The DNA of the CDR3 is TGTGCCAGCTCACCACCGGGCGGGATCCCAGATACGCAGTATTTT.

CDR3 nucleotide sequence: TGTGCCAGCAGCTTAGGGCAGGGTCCGGGGACCCAGTACTTC. It specifies CASSLGQGPGTQYF. The V call is TRBV7-9, the J call TRBJ2-5, with a weak D call TRBD1 (5 bases). Trimming took 1 base from V and 7 from J, leaving 13 bases between them. The CDR3 runs 14 residues. The V gene's germline CDR1 is SEHNR and CDR2 FQNEAQ (reference sequence).